The sequence of this TCR beta chain was determined in a study of T-cell reconstitution after alpha-beta-depleted transplantation in children. During its preparation, the TCRbeta library received unique molecular identifiers. TCRdb analysed the PCR reads with MiXCR anew, one entry per CDR3 protein. The table has about 440,000 distinct CDR3 sequences, around two fifths seen once. The V gene lost 3 bases and the J gene lost 1 base, with 10 bases spanning the gap. CDR3 size: 15 residues. Looked up from germline, CDR1 is SGHTA and CDR2 is FQGNSA. The sequence came from a girl aged 2-10 years with aplastic anemia, due to receive a stem cell transplant. J is TRBJ1-5 and V is TRBV7-2; D not resolved. Source: PBMCs, taken before TCRalphabeta/CD19-depleted stem cell transplant. CDR3 nucleotide sequence: TGTGCCAGCAGCTTGGGAATGGACAGCAATCAGCCCCAGCATTTT. This translates into CASSLGMDSNQPQHF.